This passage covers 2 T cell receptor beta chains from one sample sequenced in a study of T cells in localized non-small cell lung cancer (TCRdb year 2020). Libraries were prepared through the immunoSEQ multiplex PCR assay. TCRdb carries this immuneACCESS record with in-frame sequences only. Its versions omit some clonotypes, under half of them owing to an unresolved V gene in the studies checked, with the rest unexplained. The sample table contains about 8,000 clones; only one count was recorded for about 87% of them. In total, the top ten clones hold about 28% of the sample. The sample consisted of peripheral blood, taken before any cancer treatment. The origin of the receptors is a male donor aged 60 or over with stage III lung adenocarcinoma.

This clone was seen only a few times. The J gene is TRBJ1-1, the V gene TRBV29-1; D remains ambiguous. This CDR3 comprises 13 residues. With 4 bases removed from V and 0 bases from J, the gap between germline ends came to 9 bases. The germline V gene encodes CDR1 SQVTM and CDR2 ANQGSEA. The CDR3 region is CSVGTGLNTEAFF. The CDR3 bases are TGCAGCGTTGGGACGGGCTTGAACACTGAAGCTTTCTTT.

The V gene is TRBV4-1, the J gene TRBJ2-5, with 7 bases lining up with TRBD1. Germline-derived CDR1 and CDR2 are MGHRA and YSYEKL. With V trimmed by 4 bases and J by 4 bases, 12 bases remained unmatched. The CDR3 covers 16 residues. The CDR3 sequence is CASSLQPTGVAETQYF. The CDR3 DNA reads TGCGCCAGCAGCCTGCAGCCCACAGGGGTGGCAGAGACCCAGTACTTC.